Below are 31 T cell receptor beta chains sequenced from a single sample in a study of T cell clones after liver transplantation. Method: immunoSEQ multiplex PCR; TCRdb's copy keeps in-frame clones and lacks some. The sample holds fewer than 70,000 clones, roughly two thirds seen once. The sequences come from CD4+ T cells from blood, collected before liver transplant. These receptors all come from a human donor who received a liver transplant.

This clone was seen many times. In DNA form, the CDR3 reads TGCGCCAGCAGCTTGGGGGGGGTAGAAAAACTGTTTTTT. Translated, it gives CASSLGGVEKLFF. V and J are TRBV5-1 and TRBJ1-4, with D possibly TRBD1 on 5 matching bases. The germline CDR1 and CDR2 sequences are SGHRS and YFSETQ. The CDR3 is made up of 13 amino acids. The germline V and J ends were trimmed by 0 bases and 8 bases, with 8 bases remaining between them. The full variable domain, with the rest looked up from reference TRBV5-1 and TRBJ1-4, is KAGVTQTPRYLIKTRGQQVTLSCSPISGHRSVSWYQQTPGQGLQFLFEYFSETQRNKGNFPGRFSGRQFSNSRSEMNVSTLELGDSALYLCASSLGGVEKLFFGSGTQLSVL.

This clone came up many times. This chain links TRBV5-8 with TRBJ1-5; tentatively, D is TRBD1 (5 bases). Trimming removed 3 bases at V and 7 bases at J, with 14 bases between. The CDR3 contains 14 residues. Germline-derived CDR1 and CDR2 are SGHTS and YDEGEE. Here the CDR3 DNA reads TGTGCCAGCAGCTGGGGGAGGGGTGACCAGCCCCAGCATTTT. Its translation is CASSWGRGDQPQHF.

This chain connects TRBV6-5 to TRBJ2-7, with 8 positions matching TRBD2. J lost 2 bases, V lost 6 bases, and 3 bases had no gene match. Germline V gives CDR1 MNHEY, CDR2 SVGAGI. The CDR3 has 13 residues. The CDR3, as DNA: TGTGCCAGCAGCCGGGGGGGCCCCTACGAGCAGTACTTC. Amino acids: CASSRGGPYEQYF.

The rearrangement joins TRBV6-5 to TRBJ1-1, with D tentatively TRBD1 (5 bases). Per germline, CDR1 MNHEY and CDR2 SVGAGI. V gave up 0 bases and J gave up 4 bases, with 12 bases separating them. This CDR3 comprises 15 residues. In DNA, the CDR3 is TGTGCCAGCAGTTACTCGATCCGGCAGGGCACTGAAGCTTTCTTT. Its protein product is CASSYSIRQGTEAFF.

At least ten counts were recorded for this clone. The genes are TRBV7-2 and TRBJ2-2, with 11 bases identical to TRBD2. V trimming: 3 bases; J trimming: 7 bases; junction bases outside the gene matches: 4. The CDR3 has 15 residues. The V gene's germline CDR1 is SGHTA and CDR2 FQGNSA. The CDR3 region has the DNA TGTGCCAGCAGCTTCTCGACTAGCGGGGACGGGGAGCTGTTTTTT. Amino acid sequence: CASSFSTSGDGELFF.

This sequence joins TRBV27 and TRBJ1-5, with 11 bases aligning to TRBD1. Germline loops: CDR1 MNHEY, CDR2 SMNVEV (reference sequence). The CDR3 totals 16 residues. V shed 6 bases, J shed 1 base, and the junction held 5 bases outside the gene matches. The CDR3 DNA is TGTGCCAGCAGCCCGGACAGGGGGCGAAGCAATCAGCCCCAGCATTTT. This encodes CASSPDRGRSNQPQHF.

The chain employs TRBV27 and TRBJ2-3, with 10 bases matching TRBD2. Germline CDR1 MNHEY, CDR2 SMNVEV (reference sequence). This CDR3 is built from 15 residues. The ends lost 9 bases at V and 3 bases at J; junction bases unmatched: 9. CDR3 nucleotides: TGTGCCAGTTCCTCGGGGGGACTAGCGACAGATACGCAGTATTTT. It encodes CASSSGGLATDTQYF.

The J gene is TRBJ1-2, the V gene TRBV29-1, with 8 bases aligning to TRBD1. Trimming removed 3 bases from V and 8 bases from J; junction bases left unmatched: 5. CDR1 is SQVTM and CDR2 is ANQGSEA in the germline V gene. The CDR3 runs 12 residues. CDR3 in DNA: TGCAGCGTTGAGCAGGGGGCCGGAGGCTACACCTTC. Amino acids: CSVEQGAGGYTF. Full variable domain (remainder filled in from reference TRBV29-1 and TRBJ1-2): SAVISQKPSRDICQRGTSLTIQCQVDSQVTMMFWYRQQPGQSLTLIATANQGSEATYESGFVIDKFPISRPNLTFSTLTVSNMSPEDSSIYLCSVEQGAGGYTFGSGTRLTVV.

This clone was detected once. The chain is built from TRBV20-1 and TRBJ1-1; 8 bases align to TRBD1. Germline V gene lookup returns CDR1 DFQATT and CDR2 SNEGSKA (reference sequence). The CDR3 runs 11 residues. V lost 8 bases, J lost 11 bases, and 10 bases stayed unmatched. DNA of the CDR3: TGCAGTTTAGACAGGGGAAGAGTTGCTTTCTTT. It yields the protein CSLDRGRVAFF.

The CDR3 here is CASSQRDRGYGYTF. CDR3 DNA sequence: TGTGCCAGCAGCCAAAGGGACAGGGGCTATGGCTACACCTTC. This chain connects TRBV16 to TRBJ1-2; TRBD1 agrees at 10 bases. The trim removed 2 bases at V and 4 bases at J, leaving 1 base unmatched. In germline, CDR1 is KGHSY, CDR2 FQNENV. CDR3 length: 14 amino acids.

This chain joins TRBV15 and TRBJ2-3; 7 bases are a match to TRBD2. V lost 3 bases, J lost 2 bases, and 8 bases stayed unmatched. CDR1 is LNHNV, CDR2 YYDKDF, per germline (reference sequence). The CDR3 runs 16 residues. CDR3 bases: TGTGCCACCAGCAGGACTAGCCGTCTTCCCACAGATACGCAGTATTTT. Amino acids: CATSRTSRLPTDTQYF.

The count of this clone is one. The gene calls are TRBV7-2 and TRBJ2-2; 10 bases agree with TRBD2. The germline V gene has CDR1 SGHTA and CDR2 FQGNSA. The CDR3 totals 17 residues. V shed 4 bases, J shed 1 base, and the junction held 6 bases outside the gene matches. CDR3 residues: CASSWTVAGGNTGELFF. CDR3 coding DNA: TGTGCCAGCAGCTGGACAGTAGCGGGAGGGAACACCGGGGAGCTGTTTTTT.

The table lists this clone with a count of one. V usage is TRBV19 and J usage is TRBJ2-7; 8 positions match TRBD1. The length of the CDR3 is 15 residues. Germline V CDR1 and CDR2: LNHDA, SQIVND (reference sequence). The J segment lost 4 bases and the V segment lost 3 bases, leaving 8 bases of the junction unmatched. The DNA of the CDR3 is TGTGCCAGTAGTATGGTGGGGACAGGACAGTACGAGCAGTACTTC. Protein: CASSMVGTGQYEQYF.

The chain employs TRBV7-2 and TRBJ2-7, with D unclear. The CDR3 contains 14 residues. Germline values: CDR1 SGHTA, CDR2 FQGNSA. The V gene lost 5 bases and the J gene lost 3 bases, with 14 bases spanning the gap. For the CDR3, the DNA is TGTGCCAGCAGCCCCCCCGCCCGCGACTACGAGCAGTACTTC. Translating it yields CASSPPARDYEQYF.

The table lists this clone with a few counts. V and J are TRBV19 and TRBJ1-2; TRBD1 matches at 8 bases. This CDR3 is 16 amino acids long. Germline loops: CDR1 LNHDA, CDR2 SQIVND (reference sequence). Trimming cost V 1 base and J 5 bases; bases outside gene matches: 9. CDR3 residues: CASSIVRQGARYGYTF. CDR3 DNA: TGTGCCAGTAGTATAGTGCGGCAGGGGGCGAGGTATGGCTACACCTTC.

The chain is built from TRBV28 and TRBJ1-2, with a weak D call TRBD1 (6 bases). Trimming shortened V by 4 bases and J by 5 bases, and 14 bases separated the two germline ends. CDR3 length equals 14 residues. CDR1 is MDHEN and CDR2 is SYDVKM in the germline V gene. CDR3 bases: TGTGCCAGCAGTTCATTGAACAGGGAGTATGGCTACACCTTC. Its translation is CASSSLNREYGYTF.

About this clone itself: The sample has other DNA sequences that encode this CDR3 too. J is TRBJ1-1 and V is TRBV11-1; no definite D call. Between the trimmed V and J ends, which lost 1 base and 1 base, there was a span of 4 bases. The V gene's germline CDR1 is SGHAT and CDR2 FQDESV (reference sequence). The CDR3 has 13 amino acids. CDR3 loop: CASSLGGNTEAFF. CDR3 nucleotide sequence: TGTGCCAGCAGCTTAGGCGGGAACACTGAAGCTTTCTTT.

The rearrangement uses TRBV6-5 and TRBJ2-7; 9 bases fit TRBD1. The CDR3 covers 14 residues. Germline assignment: CDR1 MNHEY and CDR2 SVGAGI. Losses at the gene ends were 4 bases for V and 3 bases for J; bases not matched to a gene: 4. The CDR3 spells CASSLWTGDYEQYF. The CDR3 nucleotides read TGTGCCAGCAGTTTGTGGACAGGGGACTACGAGCAGTACTTC.

J is TRBJ2-1 and V is TRBV2; 16 bases fit TRBD2. The CDR3 spans 14 residues. From germline, CDR1 is SNHLY and CDR2 FYNNEI. With 6 bases clipped from V and 9 bases from J, the junction kept 2 bases outside the gene matches. CDR3 sequence: CASRGLAGGVEQFF. CDR3 sequence (DNA): TGTGCCAGCAGGGGACTAGCGGGGGGGGTTGAGCAGTTCTTC.

This clone has more than one count but fewer than ten. This chain joins TRBV5-1 and TRBJ2-7; D is perhaps TRBD1 (6 bases). The CDR3 loop spans 14 amino acids. V shed 7 bases and J shed 2 bases, with 16 bases lying between them. The germline gives CDR1 SGHRS, CDR2 YFSETQ. The chain's CDR3 is CASAADQGTYEQYF. DNA for the CDR3: TGCGCCAGCGCCGCGGATCAGGGGACCTACGAGCAGTACTTC.

In DNA, the CDR3 is TGTGCCAGCAGTGAATTGCCTAGCGGGGGGGCCCCAGATACGCAGTATTTT. This codes for CASSELPSGGAPDTQYF. The rearrangement uses TRBV6-1 and TRBJ2-3, with TRBD2 matching over 12 bases. CDR1 is MNHNS, CDR2 SASEGT, per germline. V lost 2 bases and J lost 4; bases outside the gene matches: 7. The CDR3 totals 17 residues.

In its sample, this clone was seen once. The chain carries TRBV2 and TRBJ2-2, with 8 bases identical to TRBD1. The ends lost 6 bases at V and 9 bases at J; junction bases unmatched: 3. The CDR3 has 12 residues. Germline V lookup: CDR1 SNHLY, CDR2 FYNNEI. The CDR3 loop is CASSQGAWELFF. The DNA for the CDR3 is TGTGCCAGCAGCCAGGGGGCGTGGGAGCTGTTTTTT.

This sequence joins TRBV5-1 and TRBJ1-1; D possibly corresponds to TRBD1 (6 bases). Germline loops: CDR1 SGHRS, CDR2 YFSETQ. CDR3 size: 14 residues. V was trimmed by 4 bases and J by 4 bases, leaving 14 bases between them. The CDR3 DNA is TGCGCCAGCAGCCCTAGACAGGAGAGCACTGAAGCTTTCTTT. Its protein product is CASSPRQESTEAFF.

The chain uses TRBV6-5 and TRBJ1-5; D is possibly TRBD1 (6 bases). The CDR3 runs 14 residues. V dropped 6 bases and J dropped 5 bases, with 14 bases sitting between them. In germline, CDR1 is MNHEY, CDR2 SVGAGI. CDR3 DNA: TGTGCCAGCAGCCTCGACAGGCTTTATCAGCCCCAGCATTTT. Its protein product is CASSLDRLYQPQHF.

This chain joins TRBV5-1 and TRBJ2-5, with D perhaps TRBD1 (6 bases). Trimming removed 3 bases from V and 3 bases from J, with 15 bases in between. The germline V gene encodes CDR1 SGHRS and CDR2 YFSETQ. The CDR3 has 15 residues. This chain's CDR3 is CASSSSLGAEETQYF. In DNA form, the CDR3 reads TGCGCCAGCAGCTCCTCGTTGGGGGCGGAAGAGACCCAGTACTTC. Using reference TRBV5-1 and TRBJ2-5 for the parts outside the CDR3, the full variable domain is KAGVTQTPRYLIKTRGQQVTLSCSPISGHRSVSWYQQTPGQGLQFLFEYFSETQRNKGNFPGRFSGRQFSNSRSEMNVSTLELGDSALYLCASSSSLGAEETQYFGPGTRLLVL.

The chain recombines TRBV7-6 with TRBJ2-1, with D perhaps TRBD2 (6 bases). CDR1 and CDR2 (germline): SGHVS, FNYEAQ. The V and J ends lost 1 base and 7 bases respectively, with 11 bases between them. This CDR3 has 14 residues. The CDR3 reads CASSLGLAPNEQFF. CDR3 DNA: TGTGCCAGCAGCTTAGGGCTAGCGCCGAATGAGCAGTTCTTC.

V usage is TRBV2 and J usage is TRBJ2-6, with D perhaps matching TRBD1 (5 bases). CDR1 and CDR2 from the germline V gene are SNHLY and FYNNEI. V was shortened by 6 bases and J by 0 bases, with 6 bases between the two germline ends. This CDR3 region has 14 residues. As DNA, the CDR3 is TGTGCCAGCAGCAGGGACTCTGGGGCCAACGTCCTGACTTTC. Its translation is CASSRDSGANVLTF. Full variable domain (remainder filled in from reference TRBV2 and TRBJ2-6): EPEVTQTPSHQVTQMGQEVILRCVPISNHLYFYWYRQILGQKVEFLVSFYNNEISEKSEIFDDQFSVERPDGSNFTLKIRSTKLEDSAMYFCASSRDSGANVLTFGAGSRLTVL.

The rearrangement links TRBV28 to TRBJ1-2; D not certain. CDR3 length: 14 amino acids. The V end was cut by 6 bases, the J end by 6 bases, with 17 bases between. From germline, CDR1 is MDHEN and CDR2 SYDVKM. The chain's CDR3 is CASSYSDGIDGYTF. DNA of the CDR3: TGTGCCAGCAGCTATTCCGACGGGATTGATGGCTACACCTTC.

V and J are TRBV25-1 and TRBJ2-1; D may be TRBD2 (6 bases). The CDR3 sequence is 11 residues long. The V gene's germline CDR1 is MGHDK and CDR2 SYGVNS. Trimming took off 10 bases at V and 7 bases at J, with 11 bases between the two ends. The CDR3 protein is CATRDFNEQFF. The CDR3 nucleotides read TGTGCCACCAGGGACTTTAATGAGCAGTTCTTC.

This chain joins TRBV14 and TRBJ1-1, with D perhaps matching TRBD1 (5 bases). The ends were cut back, 5 bases at V and 6 bases at J, with 10 bases in the middle. The CDR3 is 12 amino acids. Germline V gene lookup returns CDR1 SGHDN and CDR2 FVKESK. The CDR3 reads CASSWGRSEAFF. In nucleotides, the CDR3 is TGTGCCAGCAGCTGGGGCCGATCTGAAGCTTTCTTT.

The rearrangement uses TRBV28 and TRBJ2-1; TRBD2 matches at 11 bases. The CDR3 has 15 amino acids. Germline CDR1 reads MDHEN; CDR2 reads SYDVKM. The V segment lost 6 bases and the J segment 4 bases; nucleotides outside the gene matches: 5. The CDR3 is CASSQTSGAYNEQFF. CDR3 sequence (DNA): TGTGCCAGCAGCCAGACTAGCGGGGCGTACAATGAGCAGTTCTTC.